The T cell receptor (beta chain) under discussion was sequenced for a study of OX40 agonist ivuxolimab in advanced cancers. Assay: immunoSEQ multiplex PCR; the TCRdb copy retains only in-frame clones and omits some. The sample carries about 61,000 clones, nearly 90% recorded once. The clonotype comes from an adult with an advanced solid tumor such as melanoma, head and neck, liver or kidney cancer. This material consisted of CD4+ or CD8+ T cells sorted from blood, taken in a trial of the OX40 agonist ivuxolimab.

CDR3 protein: CASSLVPGQQETQYF. The CDR3 DNA is TGCGCCAGCAGCTTGGTCCCAGGACAGCAAGAGACCCAGTACTTC. The V gene is TRBV5-1, the J gene TRBJ2-5; D may be TRBD1 (6 bases). Between the trimmed V and J ends, which lost 0 bases and 2 bases, there was a span of 11 bases. This CDR3 comprises 15 residues. CDR1 is SGHRS and CDR2 is YFSETQ in the germline V gene.